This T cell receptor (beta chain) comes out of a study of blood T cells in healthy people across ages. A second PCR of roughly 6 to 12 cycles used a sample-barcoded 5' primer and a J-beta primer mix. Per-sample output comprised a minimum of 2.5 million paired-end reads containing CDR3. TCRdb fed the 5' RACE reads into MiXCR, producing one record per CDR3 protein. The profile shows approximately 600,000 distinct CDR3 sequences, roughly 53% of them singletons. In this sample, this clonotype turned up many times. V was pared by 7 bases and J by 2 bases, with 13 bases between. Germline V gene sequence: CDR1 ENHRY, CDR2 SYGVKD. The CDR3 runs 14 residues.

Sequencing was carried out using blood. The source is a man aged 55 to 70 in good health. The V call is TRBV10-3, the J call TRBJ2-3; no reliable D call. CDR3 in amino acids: CAIKLGPNTDTQYF. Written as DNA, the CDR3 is TGTGCCATCAAGCTAGGACCGAACACAGATACGCAGTATTTT.